This T cell receptor beta chain was identified during a study of cytomegalovirus exposure and HLA in healthy donors. To note about this clone: The antigen is not known.

The study, taken as a whole, reports: Three chains linked to CMV were shown in vitro to be specific for CMV antigens.

Clones were read by immunoSEQ multiplex PCR, and TCRdb kept only the in-frame ones, dropping some. Here the sample spans 76,000 or so clones, 90% to 95% being singletons. Trimming stripped 2 bases from V and 0 bases from J, with 8 bases between. Per the germline V gene, CDR1 is GTSNPN and CDR2 is SVGIG (reference sequence). The CDR3 is made up of 14 amino acids. Sequenced input: PBMCs. The sequence was collected from a woman between 18 and 30 years old in good health and CMV-seronegative. The V gene is TRBV30, the J gene TRBJ1-5; no reliable D call. CDR3 region: CAWSPLLSNQPQHF. The CDR3 DNA reads TGTGCCTGGAGTCCTCTACTTAGCAATCAGCCCCAGCATTTT.